What follows are 5 T cell receptor beta chains derived from one specimen sequenced in a study of blood T cell repertoires in COVID-19. This table comes from immunoSEQ multiplex PCR, and its TCRdb copy is limited to in-frame clones, with some not included. Of about 100,000 clones listed, almost 95% were seen once; the top ten hold around 5%. The specimen was peripheral blood. Every receptor here comes from a man in his fifties or sixties with active COVID-19.

The chain has TRBV14 and TRBJ2-2; D is perhaps TRBD2 (5 bases). The V and J ends lost 2 bases and 1 base respectively, with 8 bases between them. The length of the CDR3 is 15 residues. CDR1 SGHDN and CDR2 FVKESK come from the germline V gene. This chain's CDR3 is CASSQSGKNTGELFF. The DNA of the CDR3 is TGTGCCAGCAGCCAATCCGGGAAGAACACCGGGGAGCTGTTTTTT. The full variable domain, with the rest looked up from reference TRBV14 and TRBJ2-2, is EAGVTQFPSHSVIEKGQTVTLRCDPISGHDNLYWYRRVMGKEIKFLLHFVKESKQDESGMPNNRFLAERTGGTYSTLKVQPAELEDSGVYFCASSQSGKNTGELFFGEGSRLTVL.

The chain couples TRBV27 to TRBJ2-1, with 8 positions matching TRBD2. Trimming cost V 4 bases and J 3 bases; bases outside gene matches: 8. This CDR3 has 16 residues. The germline gives CDR1 MNHEY, CDR2 SMNVEV (reference sequence). This chain's CDR3 is CASSSVSGIGYNEQFF. CDR3 nucleotides: TGTGCCAGCAGTTCCGTTAGCGGGATCGGCTACAATGAGCAGTTCTTC.

The genes are TRBV28 and TRBJ1-1; TRBD1 is a possible D gene (5 bases). Germline values: CDR1 MDHEN, CDR2 SYDVKM. V was pared by 8 bases and J by 4 bases, with 11 bases between. The CDR3 spans 12 residues. CDR3 nucleotides: TGTGCCAGCGGACAAGGGTTCACTGAAGCTTTCTTT. Its protein product is CASGQGFTEAFF.

The chain couples TRBV4-1 to TRBJ2-1, with D possibly matching TRBD2 (6 bases). Germline values: CDR1 MGHRA, CDR2 YSYEKL. This CDR3 has 12 amino acids. The V end was cut by 6 bases, the J end by 7 bases, with 10 bases between. As DNA, the CDR3 is TGCGCCAGCAGATCACTAGCTAATGAGCAGTTCTTC. It yields the protein CASRSLANEQFF.

The chain carries TRBV2 and TRBJ2-7, with D possibly being TRBD1 (6 bases). The V end was cut by 8 bases, the J end by 3 bases, with 17 bases between. The germline gives CDR1 SNHLY, CDR2 FYNNEI. The CDR3 covers 14 residues. This CDR3 is CASFRLKGDYEQYF. The CDR3 DNA follows: TGTGCCAGCTTTAGGTTGAAGGGGGACTACGAGCAGTACTTC.